A single sample gave rise to the 27 T cell receptor beta chains below, sequenced in a study of T-cell memory formation after mild COVID-19. From the 5' RACE reads, TCRdb called clonotypes with MiXCR, one entry per CDR3 protein. The table includes under 300,000 distinct CDR3 sequences, roughly 15% detected once. Sequencing input: PBMCs or a T cell subset sorted from them (not recorded which). The receptors here all came from a man aged 18 to 30 who had mild COVID-19 (a few samples of this study predate the infection). Cell type and time point are not known.

The rearrangement uses TRBV11-2 and TRBJ1-2, with D unclear. The V and J ends lost 3 bases and 2 bases respectively, with 7 bases between them. The CDR3 runs to 13 residues. The germline V gene encodes CDR1 SGHAT and CDR2 FQNNGV. CDR3 DNA sequence: TGTGCCAGCAGCTTGGAGTTAAACTATGGCTACACCTTC. Translation gives CASSLELNYGYTF.

The rearrangement uses TRBV12-3 or TRBV12-4 and TRBJ2-2, with D unresolved. The V end was cut by 6 bases, the J end by 1 base, with 12 bases between. This CDR3 has 15 amino acids. CDR3: CASRPGIRNTGELFF. The CDR3 DNA follows: TGTGCCAGCAGACCTGGGATCCGGAACACCGGGGAGCTGTTTTTT.

In this sample, this clonotype turned up a few times. This chain joins TRBV12-3 or TRBV12-4 and TRBJ1-2; 8 bases map to TRBD1. The CDR3 totals 14 residues. J lost 2 bases, V lost 6 bases, and 5 bases had no gene match. The CDR3 sequence: CASSGQGLNYGYTF. CDR3 bases: TGTGCCAGCAGCGGACAGGGTCTAAACTATGGCTACACCTTC.

This clonotype was seen more than once but under ten times. The CDR3 spells CATSRDSDEKLFF. CDR3 in DNA: TGTGCCACCAGCAGGGACAGCGATGAAAAACTGTTTTTT. This sequence joins TRBV15 and TRBJ1-4; weak D call: TRBD1 (6 bases). V dropped 3 bases and J dropped 6 bases, with 8 bases sitting between them. The CDR3 is made up of 13 amino acids. Germline V gene lookup returns CDR1 LNHNV and CDR2 YYDKDF (reference sequence).

The chain has TRBV20-1 and TRBJ1-5; D perhaps matches TRBD1 (6 bases). The V gene lost 3 bases and the J gene lost 4 bases, with 10 bases spanning the gap. Germline V gene data show CDR1 as DFQATT and CDR2 as SNEGSKA (reference sequence). The CDR3 consists of 13 residues. The CDR3 sequence is CSARDSANQPQHF. CDR3 DNA: TGCAGTGCTAGGGACAGCGCTAATCAGCCCCAGCATTTT.

The chain is built from TRBV4-1 and TRBJ1-5; D remains ambiguous. Germline V CDR1 and CDR2: MGHRA, YSYEKL. CDR3 length: 17 amino acids. The V end lost 3 bases, the J end lost 5 bases, and 20 bases lay between the germline ends. CDR3 sequence (DNA): TGCGCCAGCAGCCACCCTACCGGACTCCTAGGTCATCAGCCCCAGCATTTT. Its protein is CASSHPTGLLGHQPQHF.

The chain combines TRBV3-1 with TRBJ1-1, with D possibly being TRBD1 (5 bases). CDR1 and CDR2 (germline): LGHDT, YNNKEL (reference sequence). V lost 4 bases to trimming and J lost 11 bases, with 17 bases between them. The CDR3 runs to 13 residues. CDR3 sequence (DNA): TGTGCCAGCAGCCTCGAGGGGCAAATTGGGGCTTTCTTT. Protein sequence: CASSLEGQIGAFF.

This rearrangement joins TRBV2 to TRBJ2-1; D is tentatively TRBD1 or TRBD2 (5 bases each). In germline, CDR1 is SNHLY, CDR2 FYNNEI. The CDR3 totals 11 residues. The V and J ends lost 4 bases and 10 bases respectively, with 8 bases between them. This CDR3 reads CASSGGDEQFF. The CDR3 nucleotides read TGTGCCAGCAGTGGAGGGGACGAGCAGTTCTTC.

This clonotype was seen repeatedly, ten times or more. The chain couples TRBV7-9 to TRBJ2-5; TRBD1 might be the D (6 bases). The CDR3 is 14 residues long. Deletions cut 6 bases from V and 1 base from J, with 12 bases between. The V gene's germline CDR1 is SEHNR and CDR2 FQNEAQ (reference sequence). CDR3 nucleotides: TGTGCCAGCAGAAAGACAGGACCCCAAGAGACCCAGTACTTC. It specifies CASRKTGPQETQYF. Based on the CDR3 plus reference TRBV7-9 and TRBJ2-5, the full variable domain is DTGVSQNPRHKITKRGQNVTFRCDPISEHNRLYWYRQTLGQGPEFLTYFQNEAQLEKSRLLSDRFSAERPKGSFSTLEIQRTEQGDSAMYLCASRKTGPQETQYFGPGTRLLVL.

V usage is TRBV7-3 and J usage is TRBJ2-5; D might be TRBD2 (6 bases). Trimming removed 3 bases at V and 5 bases at J, with 13 bases between. CDR1 is SGHTA and CDR2 is FQGTGA in the germline V gene. The CDR3 totals 14 residues. The DNA of the CDR3 is TGTGCCAGCAGCTTTAACGGGGGTTGGGAGACCCAGTACTTC. As protein: CASSFNGGWETQYF.

V gene TRBV7-2 combines with J gene TRBJ2-1; D not certain. The V gene lost 2 bases and the J gene lost 10 bases, with 9 bases spanning the gap. The CDR3 consists of 12 residues. CDR1 and CDR2 (germline): SGHTA, FQGNSA. The CDR3 protein is CASSLIVGEQFF. CDR3 sequence (DNA): TGTGCCAGCAGCTTAATAGTCGGGGAGCAGTTCTTC.

This clonotype appeared many times. The chain recombines TRBV28 with TRBJ2-3; D possibly corresponds to TRBD2 (6 bases). Germline CDR1 reads MDHEN; CDR2 reads SYDVKM. This CDR3 is built from 14 residues. The V gene lost 3 bases and the J gene lost 7 bases, with 14 bases spanning the gap. The CDR3 nucleotides are TGTGCCAGCAGTTTGACCGGGGACTGGTATACGCAGTATTTT. This sequence encodes CASSLTGDWYTQYF.

The rearrangement joins TRBV3-1 to TRBJ1-2; D unclear. CDR1 and CDR2 (germline): LGHDT, YNNKEL (reference sequence). The CDR3 length is 13 residues. V lost 1 base and J 12 bases, leaving 15 bases between the germline ends. CDR3 region: CASSQVYGELHTF. Here the CDR3 DNA reads TGTGCCAGCAGCCAAGTCTACGGAGAACTCCACACCTTC.

The chain joins TRBV2 to TRBJ1-1; no definite D call. Germline CDR1 and CDR2: SNHLY and FYNNEI. The CDR3 sequence is 12 residues long. Trimming took 8 bases from V and 1 from J, leaving 8 bases between them. The CDR3 region is CASGTGNTEAFF. The CDR3 nucleotides are TGTGCCAGCGGTACGGGGAACACTGAAGCTTTCTTT.

This clonotype was picked up a small number of times. This rearrangement joins TRBV7-3 to TRBJ2-2; TRBD2 matches 11 bases. V shed 5 bases and J 4 bases; nucleotides not matched to a gene: 6. There are 16 residues in the CDR3. Germline CDR1 reads SGHTA; CDR2 reads FQGTGA. This chain's CDR3 is CASSGSGGATTGELFF. The CDR3 nucleotides read TGTGCCAGCAGCGGTAGCGGGGGGGCGACCACCGGGGAGCTGTTTTTT.

This clonotype showed up just a few times. The chain links TRBV14 to TRBJ2-5, with TRBD1 as a possible D gene (5 bases). Germline CDR1 is SGHDN and CDR2 is FVKESK. With 6 bases removed from V and 5 bases from J, the gap between germline ends came to 13 bases. The CDR3 covers 13 residues. CDR3 residues: CASRKLPGETQYF. The CDR3 DNA reads as TGTGCCAGCAGAAAATTGCCAGGGGAGACCCAGTACTTC.

The chain joins TRBV2 to TRBJ1-1; D unclear. The CDR3 has 12 amino acids. Germline loops: CDR1 SNHLY, CDR2 FYNNEI. V lost 8 bases to trimming and J lost 5 bases, with 12 bases between them. Written as DNA, the CDR3 is TGTGCCAGCGGAGCTGTGGAGACTGAAGCTTTCTTT. It translates to CASGAVETEAFF.

The chain joins TRBV6-5 to TRBJ2-5, with TRBD2 identical over 8 bases. There are 15 residues in the CDR3. Germline trimming cut 1 base from V and 1 base from J; bases unmatched to any gene: 2. The germline V gene encodes CDR1 MNHEY and CDR2 SVGAGI. The CDR3 DNA reads TGTGCCAGCAGTTACTGGCGGGGGGTCCAAGAGACCCAGTACTTC. Encoded protein: CASSYWRGVQETQYF.

The chain carries TRBV6-4 and TRBJ2-4, with 8 positions matching TRBD1. CDR3 length: 14 amino acids. Trimming at V came to 4 bases and at J to 6 bases, leaving 5 bases not matched to a gene. Germline-derived CDR1 and CDR2 are MRHNA and SNTAGT. This chain's CDR3 is CASSAHGQGNIQYF. CDR3 nucleotide sequence: TGTGCCAGCAGTGCCCATGGACAGGGAAACATTCAGTACTTC.

This chain links TRBV18 with TRBJ2-7, with a weak D call TRBD1 (5 bases). V shed 2 bases and J shed 3 bases, with 8 bases lying between them. The CDR3 totals 13 residues. The germline CDR1 and CDR2 sequences are KGHSH and LQKENI. The chain's CDR3 is CASSPGQNYEQYF. CDR3 sequence (DNA): TGTGCCAGCTCACCAGGACAAAACTACGAGCAGTACTTC.

The gene calls are TRBV20-1 and TRBJ1-2; D gene unclear. The V gene lost 4 bases and the J gene lost 2 bases, with 8 bases spanning the gap. The CDR3 totals 12 residues. Germline lookup yields CDR1 DFQATT and CDR2 SNEGSKA (reference sequence). CDR3 in amino acids: CSATRPNYGYTF. The CDR3 DNA sequence: TGCAGTGCTACCAGACCGAACTATGGCTACACCTTC.

This clonotype was counted many times. The J gene is TRBJ1-6, the V gene TRBV7-2, with 8 bases aligning to TRBD1. Germline values: CDR1 SGHTA, CDR2 FQGNSA. This CDR3 is 16 amino acids long. V trimming: 6 bases; J trimming: 0 bases; junction bases outside the gene matches: 4. CDR3 nucleotides: TGTGCCAGCAGGGGACAGGATGTCTCCTATAATTCACCCCTCCACTTT. Amino acids: CASRGQDVSYNSPLHF.

This clonotype was seen more than once but under ten times. The chain uses TRBV28 and TRBJ2-3; possibly TRBD2 for D (7 bases). V was shortened by 3 bases and J by 0 bases, with 10 bases between the two germline ends. Germline CDR1 and CDR2: MDHEN and SYDVKM. This CDR3 contains 15 residues. The CDR3 loop is CASSLGGPSTDTQYF. The DNA of the CDR3 is TGTGCCAGCAGTTTGGGGGGGCCCAGCACAGATACGCAGTATTTT. Full variable domain (rest looked up from reference TRBV28 and TRBJ2-3): DVKVTQSSRYLVKRTGEKVFLECVQDMDHENMFWYRQDPGLGLRLIYFSYDVKMKEKGDIPEGYSVSREKKERFSLILESASTNQTSMYLCASSLGGPSTDTQYFGPGTRLTVL.

In its sample, this clonotype was seen a few times. V usage is TRBV5-6 and J usage is TRBJ2-3; 9 nucleotides align to TRBD1. Germline trimming cut 3 bases from V and 3 bases from J; bases unmatched to any gene: 8. Germline-derived CDR1 and CDR2 are SGHDT and YYEEEE. The CDR3 consists of 16 residues. In nucleotides, the CDR3 is TGTGCCAGCAGCTACCTCAAGACAGGGGGTACAGATACGCAGTATTTT. It encodes CASSYLKTGGTDTQYF.

V is TRBV29-1 and J is TRBJ2-5; tentatively, D is TRBD2 (5 bases). The germline V and J ends were trimmed by 7 bases and 4 bases, with 13 bases remaining between them. CDR1 SQVTM and CDR2 ANQGSEA come from the germline V gene. The CDR3 extends over 12 amino acids. The CDR3 bases are TGCAGCGATTGCTTCGAGGGAGAGACCCAGTACTTC. It translates to CSDCFEGETQYF.

This clonotype was seen many times. V and J are TRBV5-1 and TRBJ2-5; possibly TRBD2 for D (5 bases). The germline V gene has CDR1 SGHRS and CDR2 YFSETQ. The CDR3 loop spans 13 amino acids. Trimming stripped 7 bases from V and 5 bases from J, with 15 bases between. The CDR3 DNA follows: TGCGCCAGCGGAGGATTGGCTGGGGAGACCCAGTACTTC. Protein sequence: CASGGLAGETQYF.

In its sample, this clonotype was seen a few times. The chain has TRBV6-2 or TRBV6-3 and TRBJ1-5; D is ambiguous. Germline values: CDR1 MNHEY, CDR2 SVGEGT. The V and J ends lost 2 bases and 7 bases respectively, with 9 bases between them. The CDR3 covers 13 residues. CDR3 residues: CASSYLRGQPQHF. The DNA of the CDR3 is TGTGCCAGCAGTTACCTACGTGGGCAGCCCCAGCATTTT.